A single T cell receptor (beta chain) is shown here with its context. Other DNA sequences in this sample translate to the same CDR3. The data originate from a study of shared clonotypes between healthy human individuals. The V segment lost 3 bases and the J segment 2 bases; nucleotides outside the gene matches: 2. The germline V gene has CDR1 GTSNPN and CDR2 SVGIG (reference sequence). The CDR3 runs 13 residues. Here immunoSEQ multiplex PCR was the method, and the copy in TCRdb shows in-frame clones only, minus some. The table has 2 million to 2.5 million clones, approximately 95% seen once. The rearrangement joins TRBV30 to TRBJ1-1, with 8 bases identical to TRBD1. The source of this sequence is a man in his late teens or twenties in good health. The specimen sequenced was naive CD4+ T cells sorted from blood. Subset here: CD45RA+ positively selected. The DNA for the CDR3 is TGTGCCTGGAGCGGACAGGGTAACACTGAAGCTTTCTTT. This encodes CAWSGQGNTEAFF.